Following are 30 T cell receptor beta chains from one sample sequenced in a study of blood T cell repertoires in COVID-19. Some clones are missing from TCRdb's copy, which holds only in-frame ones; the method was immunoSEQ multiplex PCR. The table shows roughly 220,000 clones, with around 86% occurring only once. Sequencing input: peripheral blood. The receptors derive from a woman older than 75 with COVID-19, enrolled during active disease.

For the CDR3, the DNA is TGTGCCAGCAGCTTAGAACCTCGGACAGGGGTGGATCAGCCCCAGCATTTT. Amino acids: CASSLEPRTGVDQPQHF. The chain couples TRBV13 to TRBJ1-5; 9 nucleotides align to TRBD1. V dropped 1 base and J dropped 5; count of bases not matched to a gene: 9. The CDR3 extends over 17 amino acids. Germline V gene lookup returns CDR1 PRHDT and CDR2 FYEKMQ (reference sequence).

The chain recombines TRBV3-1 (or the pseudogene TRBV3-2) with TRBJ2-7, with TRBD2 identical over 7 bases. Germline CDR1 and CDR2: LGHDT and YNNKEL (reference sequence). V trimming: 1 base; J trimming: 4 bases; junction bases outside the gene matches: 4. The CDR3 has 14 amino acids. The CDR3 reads CASSQGSGVYEQYF. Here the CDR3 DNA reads TGTGCCAGCAGCCAAGGGAGCGGGGTTTACGAGCAGTACTTC.

This chain's CDR3 is CASSLDRLNTEAFF. The CDR3 nucleotides read TGCGCCAGCAGCTTGGACAGATTGAACACTGAAGCTTTCTTT. The V call is TRBV5-1, the J call TRBJ1-1; D remains unclear. The germline V and J ends were trimmed by 0 bases and 0 bases, with 6 bases remaining between them. The CDR3 is 14 amino acids. The germline CDR1 and CDR2 sequences are SGHRS and YFSETQ.

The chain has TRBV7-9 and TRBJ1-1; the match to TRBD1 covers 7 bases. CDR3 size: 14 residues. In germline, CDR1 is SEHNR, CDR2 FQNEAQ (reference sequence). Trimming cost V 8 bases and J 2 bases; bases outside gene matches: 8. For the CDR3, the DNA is TGTGCCAGCTTGAGGGCAGGGGGTAACACTGAAGCTTTCTTT. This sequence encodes CASLRAGGNTEAFF.

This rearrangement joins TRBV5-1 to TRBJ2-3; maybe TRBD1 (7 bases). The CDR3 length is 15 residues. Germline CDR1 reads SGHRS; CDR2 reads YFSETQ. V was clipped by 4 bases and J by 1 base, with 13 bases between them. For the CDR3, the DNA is TGCGCCAGCAGCCTCATCAGGGGGGGCACAGATACGCAGTATTTT. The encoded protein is CASSLIRGGTDTQYF.

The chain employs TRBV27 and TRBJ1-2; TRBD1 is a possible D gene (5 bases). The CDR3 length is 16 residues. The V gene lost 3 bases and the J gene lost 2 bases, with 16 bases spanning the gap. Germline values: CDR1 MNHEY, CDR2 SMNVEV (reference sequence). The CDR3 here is CASSFYKDGGNYGYTF. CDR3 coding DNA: TGTGCCAGCAGTTTCTACAAGGACGGGGGGAACTATGGCTACACCTTC.

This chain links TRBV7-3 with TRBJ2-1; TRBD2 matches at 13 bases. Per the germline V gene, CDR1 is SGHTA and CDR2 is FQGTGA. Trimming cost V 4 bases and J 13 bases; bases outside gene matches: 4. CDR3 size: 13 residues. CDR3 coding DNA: TGTGCCAGCAGCTCACTAGCGGGGGGGCGTCAGTTCTTC. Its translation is CASSSLAGGRQFF.

The CDR3 region has the DNA TGTGCCAGCAGTTCGGGACAGGGGGCGAGTTCCTACGAGCAGTACTTC. Its protein product is CASSSGQGASSYEQYF. V and J are TRBV27 and TRBJ2-7; 12 nucleotides match TRBD1. The CDR3 is 16 amino acids. J was trimmed by 1 base and V by 4 bases; bases with no gene match: 5. Germline V CDR1 and CDR2: MNHEY, SMNVEV (reference sequence).

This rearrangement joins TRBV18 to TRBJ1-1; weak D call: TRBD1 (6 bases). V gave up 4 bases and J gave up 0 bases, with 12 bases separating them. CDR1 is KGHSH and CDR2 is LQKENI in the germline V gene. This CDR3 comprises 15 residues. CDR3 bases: TGTGCCAGCTCACAGGGACAAGGGTTGAACACTGAAGCTTTCTTT. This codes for CASSQGQGLNTEAFF.

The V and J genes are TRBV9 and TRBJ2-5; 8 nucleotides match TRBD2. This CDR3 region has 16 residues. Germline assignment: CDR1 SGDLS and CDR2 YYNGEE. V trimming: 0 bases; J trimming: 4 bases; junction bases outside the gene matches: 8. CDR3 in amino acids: CASSVVGGRSVETQYF. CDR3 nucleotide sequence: TGTGCCAGCAGCGTAGTCGGCGGGAGGTCGGTAGAGACCCAGTACTTC.

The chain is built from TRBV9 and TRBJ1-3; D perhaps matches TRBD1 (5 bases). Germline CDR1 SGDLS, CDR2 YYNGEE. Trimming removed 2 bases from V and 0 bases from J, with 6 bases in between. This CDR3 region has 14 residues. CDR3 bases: TGTGCCAGCAGCGTTGACAGCTCTGGAAACACCATATATTTT. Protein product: CASSVDSSGNTIYF.

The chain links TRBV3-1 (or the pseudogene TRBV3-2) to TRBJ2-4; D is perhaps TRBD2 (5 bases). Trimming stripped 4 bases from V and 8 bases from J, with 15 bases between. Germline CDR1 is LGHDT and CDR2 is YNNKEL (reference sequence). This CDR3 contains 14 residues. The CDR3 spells CASSPDLGGDIQYF. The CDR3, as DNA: TGTGCCAGCAGCCCGGACTTGGGTGGGGACATTCAGTACTTC.

The CDR3 protein is CASSSPGQGLPGAEAFF. The CDR3 nucleotides read TGTGCCAGCAGTTCTCCGGGACAGGGTCTCCCGGGTGCTGAAGCTTTCTTT. This chain links TRBV7-8 with TRBJ1-1, with TRBD1 matching 9 bases. This CDR3 has 17 amino acids. The V gene's germline CDR1 is SGHVS and CDR2 FQNEAQ. Trimming took 6 bases from V and 6 from J; bases not matched to a gene: 17.

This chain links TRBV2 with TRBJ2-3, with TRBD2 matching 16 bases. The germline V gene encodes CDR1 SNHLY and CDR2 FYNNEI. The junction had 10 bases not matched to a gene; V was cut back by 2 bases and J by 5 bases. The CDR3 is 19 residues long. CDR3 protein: CASSEFPGLAGGQGDTQYF. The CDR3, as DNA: TGTGCCAGCAGTGAATTCCCGGGACTAGCGGGAGGGCAGGGAGATACGCAGTATTTT.

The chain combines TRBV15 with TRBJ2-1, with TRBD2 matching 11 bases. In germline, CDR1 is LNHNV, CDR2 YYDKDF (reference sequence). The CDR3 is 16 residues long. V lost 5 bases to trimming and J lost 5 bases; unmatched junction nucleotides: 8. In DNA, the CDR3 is TGTGCCACCAGCTCCCCGAAGGGACTAGCGGACAATGAGCAGTTCTTC. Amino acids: CATSSPKGLADNEQFF.

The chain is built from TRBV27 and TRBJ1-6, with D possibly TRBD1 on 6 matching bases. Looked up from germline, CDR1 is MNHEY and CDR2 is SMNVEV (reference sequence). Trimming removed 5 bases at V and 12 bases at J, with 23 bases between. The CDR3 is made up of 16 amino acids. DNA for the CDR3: TGTGCCAGCAGTCAGACCTTCCCACAGGGATCGGGACCCCTCCACTTT. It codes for CASSQTFPQGSGPLHF.

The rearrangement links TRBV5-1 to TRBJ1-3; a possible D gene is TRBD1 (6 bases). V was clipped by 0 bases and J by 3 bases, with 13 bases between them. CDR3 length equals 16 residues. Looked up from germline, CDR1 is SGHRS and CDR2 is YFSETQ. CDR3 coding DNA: TGCGCCAGCAGCTTGGTAGGGGGGGCGTATGGAAACACCATATATTTT. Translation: CASSLVGGAYGNTIYF.

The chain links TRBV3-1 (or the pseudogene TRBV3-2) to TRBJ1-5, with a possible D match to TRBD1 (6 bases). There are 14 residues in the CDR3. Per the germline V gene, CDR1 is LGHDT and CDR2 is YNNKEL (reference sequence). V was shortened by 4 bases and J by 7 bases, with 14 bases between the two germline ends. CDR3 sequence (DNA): TGTGCCAGCAGCCGACAGGCAGGTGGACAGCCCCAGCATTTT. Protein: CASSRQAGGQPQHF.

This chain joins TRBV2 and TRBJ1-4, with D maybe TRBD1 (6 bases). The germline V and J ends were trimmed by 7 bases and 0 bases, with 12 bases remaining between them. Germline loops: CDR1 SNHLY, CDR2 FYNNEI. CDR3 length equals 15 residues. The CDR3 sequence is CASTEQGATNEKLFF. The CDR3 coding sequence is TGTGCCAGCACAGAACAGGGCGCAACTAATGAAAAACTGTTTTTT.

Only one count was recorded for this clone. The CDR3 reads CASGDFRGEQFF. DNA for the CDR3: TGTGCCAGTGGGGACTTTCGGGGTGAGCAGTTCTTC. The J gene is TRBJ2-1, the V gene TRBV19; tentatively, D is TRBD2 (6 bases). The germline V gene encodes CDR1 LNHDA and CDR2 SQIVND (reference sequence). The CDR3 has 12 amino acids. Trimming took 8 bases from V and 9 from J, leaving 14 bases between them.

CDR3 in DNA: TGTGCCACCAGTGTCTGGAGGACAGGGGGAAGCTCTGGAAACACCATATATTTT. Its translation is CATSVWRTGGSSGNTIYF. The chain is built from TRBV24-1 and TRBJ1-3; TRBD1 matches at 10 bases. The CDR3 loop spans 18 amino acids. CDR1 and CDR2 (germline): KGHDR, SFDVKD. J gave up 0 bases and V 5 bases, and 9 bases lay outside the gene matches.

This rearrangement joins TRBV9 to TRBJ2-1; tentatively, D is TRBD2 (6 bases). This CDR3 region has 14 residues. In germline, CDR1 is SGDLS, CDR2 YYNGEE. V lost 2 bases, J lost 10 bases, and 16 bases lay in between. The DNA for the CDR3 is TGTGCCAGCAGCGTTGCCGGGGGTGTGGAAGAGCAGTTCTTC. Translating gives CASSVAGGVEEQFF. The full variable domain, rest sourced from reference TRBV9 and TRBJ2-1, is DSGVTQTPKHLITATGQRVTLRCSPRSGDLSVYWYQQSLDQGLQFLIQYYNGEERAKGNILERFSAQQFPDLHSELNLSSLELGDSALYFCASSVAGGVEEQFFGPGTRLTVL.

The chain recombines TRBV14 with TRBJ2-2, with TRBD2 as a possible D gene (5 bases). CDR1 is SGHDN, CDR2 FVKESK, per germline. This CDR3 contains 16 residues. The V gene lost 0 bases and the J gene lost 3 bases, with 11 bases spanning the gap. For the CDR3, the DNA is TGTGCCAGCAGCCAAGAGTTAGCGAGCTACACCGGGGAGCTGTTTTTT. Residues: CASSQELASYTGELFF. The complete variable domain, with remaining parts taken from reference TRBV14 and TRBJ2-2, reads EAGVTQFPSHSVIEKGQTVTLRCDPISGHDNLYWYRRVMGKEIKFLLHFVKESKQDESGMPNNRFLAERTGGTYSTLKVQPAELEDSGVYFCASSQELASYTGELFFGEGSRLTVL.

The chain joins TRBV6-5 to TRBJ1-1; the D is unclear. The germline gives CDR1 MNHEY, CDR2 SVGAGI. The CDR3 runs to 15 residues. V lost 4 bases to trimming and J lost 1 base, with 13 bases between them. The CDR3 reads CASSSPWGGNTEAFF. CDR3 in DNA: TGTGCCAGCAGTTCACCCTGGGGAGGGAACACTGAAGCTTTCTTT.

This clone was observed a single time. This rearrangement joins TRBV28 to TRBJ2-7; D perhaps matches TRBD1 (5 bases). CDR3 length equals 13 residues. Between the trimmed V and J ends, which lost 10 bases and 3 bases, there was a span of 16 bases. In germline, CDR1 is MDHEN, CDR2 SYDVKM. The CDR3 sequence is CATTTAGLYEQYF. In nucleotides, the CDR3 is TGTGCCACCACAACCGCAGGGCTCTACGAGCAGTACTTC.

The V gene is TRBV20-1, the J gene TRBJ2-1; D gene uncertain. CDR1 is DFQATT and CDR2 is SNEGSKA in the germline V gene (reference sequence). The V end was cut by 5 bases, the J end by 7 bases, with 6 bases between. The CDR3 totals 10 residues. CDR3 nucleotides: TGCAGTGCTTATCTTAATGAGCAGTTCTTC. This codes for CSAYLNEQFF.

The CDR3 loop is CASSGGHPSGANVLTF. In DNA, the CDR3 is TGTGCCAGCAGTGGCGGTCACCCGTCTGGGGCCAACGTCCTGACTTTC. The chain couples TRBV25-1 to TRBJ2-6, with unresolved D. This CDR3 comprises 16 residues. V was cut by 4 bases and J by 1 base, with 11 bases left in between. Germline V gene data show CDR1 as MGHDK and CDR2 as SYGVNS.

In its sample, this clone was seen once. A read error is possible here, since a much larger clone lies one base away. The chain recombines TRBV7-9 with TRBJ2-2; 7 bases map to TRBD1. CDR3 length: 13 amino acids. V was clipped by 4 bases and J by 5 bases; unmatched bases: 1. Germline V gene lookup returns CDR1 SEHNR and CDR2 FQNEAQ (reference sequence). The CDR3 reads CASSSTGTGELFF. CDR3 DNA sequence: TGTGCCAGCAGCTCGACAGGGACCGGGGAGCTGTTTTTT.

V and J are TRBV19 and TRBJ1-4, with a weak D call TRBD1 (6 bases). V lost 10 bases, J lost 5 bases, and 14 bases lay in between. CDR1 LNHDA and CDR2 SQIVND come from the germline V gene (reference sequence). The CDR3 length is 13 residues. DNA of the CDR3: TGTGCCACTCGGCGGACAGTAAATGAAAAACTGTTTTTT. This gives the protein CATRRTVNEKLFF.

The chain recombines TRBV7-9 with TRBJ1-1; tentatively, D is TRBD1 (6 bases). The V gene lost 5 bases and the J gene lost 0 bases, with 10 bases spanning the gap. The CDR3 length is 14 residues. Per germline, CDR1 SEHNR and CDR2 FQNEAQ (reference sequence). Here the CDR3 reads CASSIRTVNTEAFF. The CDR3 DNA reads TGTGCCAGCAGCATCCGGACAGTGAACACTGAAGCTTTCTTT.